Each of the 26 T cell receptor beta chains below was sequenced from the same sample in a study of molecular identifiers for immune sequencing clone quantification. MiXCR, run by TCRdb on the PCR reads, gives a single entry per CDR3 protein. The sample carries about 10,000 distinct CDR3 sequences, approximately 19% recorded once. Source material: naive CD8+ T cells from blood, with Jurkat cell RNA spiked in. The subset was: FACS-sorted CD8+CD4-CCR7+CD45RA+ naive T cells. Receptors originate from a human donor in good health. Some libraries in this study had Jurkat cell RNA spiked in.

By sample share, this clonotype is medium-sized. This sequence joins TRBV6-1 and TRBJ2-3; D is unclear. The CDR3 extends over 14 amino acids. V was pared by 6 bases and J by 4 bases, with 14 bases between. The V gene's germline CDR1 is MNHNS and CDR2 SASEGT. CDR3 amino acids: CASSHRALPDTQYF. The CDR3 coding sequence is TGTGCCAGCAGCCATCGGGCGCTCCCAGATACGCAGTATTTT.

This clonotype is medium-sized within its sample. This chain links TRBV6-1 with TRBJ2-3; 7 bases fit TRBD2. The germline V gene has CDR1 MNHNS and CDR2 SASEGT. There are 17 residues in the CDR3. V was pared by 2 bases and J by 8 bases, with 16 bases of the junction left unmatched. The CDR3 region is CASSEPPSRGRFGTQYF. The CDR3 nucleotides read TGTGCCAGCAGTGAACCCCCCTCACGCGGGAGATTTGGTACGCAGTATTTT.

The chain uses TRBV28 and TRBJ1-3; D perhaps matches TRBD1 (5 bases). The CDR3 is made up of 17 amino acids. The germline V gene has CDR1 MDHEN and CDR2 SYDVKM. Trimming cost V 4 bases and J 1 base, with 17 bases left between them. The CDR3 DNA sequence: TGTGCCAGCAGTTCCCCGCTGGGGGACTCTTCTGGAAACACCATATATTTT. Translated: CASSSPLGDSSGNTIYF. Variable domain in full (rest from reference TRBV28 and TRBJ1-3): DVKVTQSSRYLVKRTGEKVFLECVQDMDHENMFWYRQDPGLGLRLIYFSYDVKMKEKGDIPEGYSVSREKKERFSLILESASTNQTSMYLCASSSPLGDSSGNTIYFGEGSWLTVV.

With regard to this clonotype: A read error may explain this, as a much larger clone is one base away. CDR3 protein: CASSFFSGSYELYF. The CDR3 region has the DNA TGCGCCAGCAGCTTTTTCAGCGGATCTTACGAGCTGTACTTC. The chain joins TRBV5-1 to TRBJ2-7; a possible D gene is TRBD2 (5 bases). The V gene's germline CDR1 is SGHRS and CDR2 YFSETQ. The CDR3 is made up of 14 amino acids.

Relative to its sample, this clonotype is medium-sized (0.01 to 0.1%). The V and J genes are TRBV7-2 and TRBJ2-1, with TRBD2 matching over 12 bases. The length of the CDR3 is 13 residues. V shed 4 bases, J shed 15 bases, and the junction held 7 bases outside the gene matches. Per germline, CDR1 SGHTA and CDR2 FQGNSA. The CDR3: CASSSGLAGPRFF. CDR3 sequence (DNA): TGTGCCAGCAGCTCTGGACTAGCGGGACCGCGGTTCTTC.

This clonotype was picked up many times. The chain combines TRBV7-9 with TRBJ2-1; 8 bases line up with TRBD2. With V trimmed by 1 base and J by 2 bases, 1 base remained unmatched. The germline CDR1 and CDR2 sequences are SEHNR and FQNEAQ (reference sequence). The CDR3 loop spans 15 amino acids. CDR3: CASSLVSGAYNEQFF. DNA for the CDR3: TGTGCCAGCAGCTTAGTTAGCGGGGCCTACAATGAGCAGTTCTTC. The variable domain in full, completed from reference TRBV7-9 and TRBJ2-1, reads DTGVSQNPRHKITKRGQNVTFRCDPISEHNRLYWYRQTLGQGPEFLTYFQNEAQLEKSRLLSDRFSAERPKGSFSTLEIQRTEQGDSAMYLCASSLVSGAYNEQFFGPGTRLTVL.

A note on this clonotype: A much more abundant neighbour one base away suggests this may be a read error. The CDR3 ends on some other residue instead of the conserved phenylalanine or tryptophan, so this is likely a read error. The genes are TRBV12-3 or TRBV12-4 and TRBJ2-1; 11 bases line up with TRBD2. V lost 5 bases and J lost 2; bases outside the gene matches: 2. This CDR3 has 15 residues. CDR3 nucleotide sequence: TGTGCCAGCAGTACGGGACTAGCGGCCTACAATGAGCAGTTCCTC. Translating gives CASSTGLAAYNEQFL.

For this clonotype: This sequence may be a read error, since a much larger clone differs from it by one base. The rearrangement uses TRBV7-6 and TRBJ2-2, with D tentatively TRBD2 (6 bases). Germline V gene lookup returns CDR1 SGHVS and CDR2 FNYEAQ. The V end was cut by 1 base, the J end by 7 bases, with 10 bases between. The CDR3 loop spans 14 amino acids. CDR3 region: CASSLGEAIGELFF. For the CDR3, the DNA is TGTGCCAGCAGCTTAGGGGAGGCCATCGGGGAGCTGTTTTTT.

By share, this clonotype counts as medium-sized (0.01 to 0.1%). The rearrangement uses TRBV7-9 and TRBJ2-3, with TRBD1 as a possible D gene (5 bases). The V end lost 2 bases, the J end lost 0 bases, and 15 bases lay between the germline ends. Germline CDR1 reads SEHNR; CDR2 reads FQNEAQ (reference sequence). The CDR3 sequence is 17 residues long. In nucleotides, the CDR3 is TGTGCCAGCAGCTTACTTCCGGCAGGGCTCAGCACAGATACGCAGTATTTT. It yields the protein CASSLLPAGLSTDTQYF.

This clonotype was recorded at least ten times. J is TRBJ2-3 and V is TRBV27; 9 bases are shared with TRBD1. Trimming cost V 7 bases and J 4 bases; bases outside gene matches: 6. CDR1 is MNHEY, CDR2 SMNVEV, per germline (reference sequence). The length of the CDR3 is 14 residues. CDR3 bases: TGTGCCAGCACCCGGGACAGGGCTTCAGATACGCAGTATTTT. Translation: CASTRDRASDTQYF.

This clonotype is medium-sized. The chain carries TRBV20-1 and TRBJ2-3; D call uncertain. Per the germline V gene, CDR1 is DFQATT and CDR2 is SNEGSKA (reference sequence). V was shortened by 0 bases and J by 2 bases, with 9 bases between the two germline ends. CDR3 length: 14 amino acids. CDR3 DNA sequence: TGCAGTGCTAGAGACGAAAGCGACACAGATACGCAGTATTTT. Its translation: CSARDESDTDTQYF.

About this clonotype itself: Compared with germline, one end of the junction differs, possibly owing to a read error. The chain recombines TRBV7-9 with TRBJ2-7; TRBD2 agrees at 11 bases. From germline, CDR1 is SEHNR and CDR2 FQNEAQ (reference sequence). The CDR3 has 16 amino acids. DNA for the CDR3: TGTGCCAGCAGCTTAAATAAGGGACTAGCGGTGTACGAGCAGGGCTTC. It codes for CASSLNKGLAVYEQGF. Supplemented by reference TRBV7-9 and TRBJ2-7, the full variable domain reads DTGVSQNPRHKITKRGQNVTFRCDPISEHNRLYWYRQTLGQGPEFLTYFQNEAQLEKSRLLSDRFSAERPKGSFSTLEIQRTEQGDSAMYLCASSLNKGLAVYEQGFGPGTRLTVT.

V is TRBV24-1 and J is TRBJ2-7; D might be TRBD1 (6 bases). There are 14 residues in the CDR3. Germline CDR1 reads KGHDR; CDR2 reads SFDVKD. The ends were cut back, 3 bases at V and 5 bases at J, with 13 bases in the middle. CDR3 DNA: TGTGCCACCAGTGATAATAACAGGGCCGACGAGCAGTACTTC. It is translated as CATSDNNRADEQYF.

In its sample, this clonotype ranks as medium-sized. This chain links TRBV9 with TRBJ2-6; D is unresolved. Germline CDR1 and CDR2: SGDLS and YYNGEE. Trimming removed 3 bases from V and 1 base from J, with 17 bases in between. The CDR3 is made up of 18 amino acids. Here the CDR3 DNA reads TGTGCCAGCAGCGGGCATCCCTTTGGTACTTCTGGGGCCAACGTCCTGACTTTC. Translating gives CASSGHPFGTSGANVLTF.

In this sample, this clonotype is medium-sized. J is TRBJ1-4 and V is TRBV6-5, with D hard to call. The CDR3 is made up of 14 amino acids. Germline-derived CDR1 and CDR2 are MNHEY and SVGAGI. V was clipped by 6 bases and J by 4 bases, with 12 bases between them. As DNA, the CDR3 is TGTGCCAGCAGGGATGGACTGAGTAATGAAAAACTGTTTTTT. This gives the protein CASRDGLSNEKLFF.

This chain connects TRBV7-3 to TRBJ2-2, with 10 bases matching TRBD2. Germline CDR1 is SGHTA and CDR2 is FQGTGA. The CDR3 is made up of 17 amino acids. J lost 5 bases, V lost 5 bases, and 11 bases had no gene match. The CDR3 region is CASSPGLAEFGTGELFF. In DNA, the CDR3 is TGTGCCAGCAGCCCAGGACTAGCGGAATTCGGAACCGGGGAGCTGTTTTTT.

In this sample, this clonotype is medium-sized. This chain uses TRBV6-2 or TRBV6-3 with TRBJ2-5, with 7 positions matching TRBD1. J lost 1 base, V lost 3 bases, and 5 bases had no gene match. Germline V gene data show CDR1 as MNHEY and CDR2 as SVGEGT. CDR3 size: 15 residues. CDR3 bases: TGTGCCAGCAGTTATTACAGGGGTCCCCAAGAGACCCAGTACTTC. Encoded protein: CASSYYRGPQETQYF.

At least ten counts were recorded for this clonotype. The V and J genes are TRBV18 and TRBJ1-4; D is perhaps TRBD1 (5 bases). Germline V gives CDR1 KGHSH, CDR2 LQKENI. Trimming cost V 4 bases and J 6 bases, with 12 bases left between them. CDR3 length: 14 amino acids. The CDR3 nucleotides read TGTGCCAGCTCACACCGGGACCAATATGAAAAACTGTTTTTT. Translation gives CASSHRDQYEKLFF.

In this sample, this clonotype is medium-sized. The DNA of the CDR3 is TGTGCCAGCAGCCCTCCATCGGGACAGTCGAACACCGGGGAGCTGTTTTTT. This codes for CASSPPSGQSNTGELFF. V and J are TRBV7-9 and TRBJ2-2; 7 bases line up with TRBD1. V lost 5 bases, J lost 0 bases, and 9 bases stayed unmatched. This CDR3 is built from 17 residues. Looked up from germline, CDR1 is SEHNR and CDR2 is FQNEAQ (reference sequence).

V and J are TRBV12-3 or TRBV12-4 and TRBJ1-5; D gene ambiguous. The CDR3 extends over 15 amino acids. The V and J ends lost 7 bases and 0 bases respectively, with 13 bases between them. The CDR3 here is CASTNDAYSNQPQHF. In DNA form, the CDR3 reads TGTGCCAGCACCAATGATGCCTATAGCAATCAGCCCCAGCATTTT.

Notes on this clonotype: This may arise from a read error, as a much more abundant clone is one base away. The V and J genes are TRBV7-9 and TRBJ2-5, with 11 bases aligning to TRBD1. V shed 5 bases, J shed 2 bases, and the junction held 4 bases outside the gene matches. From germline, CDR1 is SEHNR and CDR2 FQNEAQ (reference sequence). The CDR3 contains 15 residues. CDR3 coding DNA: TGTGCCAGCAGCCCACGGGACAGGGGGCAAGAGACCCAGTACTTC. Its protein is CASSPRDRGQETQYF.

This clonotype was seen at least ten times. V gene TRBV28 combines with J gene TRBJ2-7; no clear D gene. V shed 6 bases and J shed 1 base, with 16 bases lying between them. The length of the CDR3 is 15 residues. Germline CDR1 is MDHEN and CDR2 is SYDVKM. For the CDR3, the DNA is TGTGCCAGCAGACGCCGGACGGTCCCTTCCTACGAGCAGTACTTC. It is translated as CASRRRTVPSYEQYF.

This clonotype is medium-sized (0.01 to 0.1%) in the sample. Here the CDR3 reads CSVESAGGPSQTQYF. CDR3 nucleotide sequence: TGCAGCGTTGAATCAGCGGGAGGGCCCAGTCAGACCCAGTACTTC. The rearrangement links TRBV29-1 to TRBJ2-5, with TRBD2 matching 10 bases. With V trimmed by 2 bases and J by 6 bases, 9 bases remained unmatched. The CDR3 has 15 residues. Germline V CDR1 and CDR2: SQVTM, ANQGSEA.

This clonotype is labeled as medium-sized. J is TRBJ1-1 and V is TRBV5-1; D gene uncertain. CDR3 size: 16 residues. Germline V gene sequence: CDR1 SGHRS, CDR2 YFSETQ. Trimming left V 3 bases short and J 2 bases short, with 17 bases between. The CDR3 bases are TGCGCCAGCAGCTCTGGGGATGGACTGAGAAACACTGAAGCTTTCTTT. Encoded protein: CASSSGDGLRNTEAFF.

This chain uses TRBV2 with TRBJ2-1; D unresolved. In germline, CDR1 is SNHLY, CDR2 FYNNEI. CDR3 length: 12 amino acids. Between the trimmed V and J ends, which lost 7 bases and 4 bases, there was a span of 8 bases. The CDR3 loop reads CASNEPYNEQFF. In DNA form, the CDR3 reads TGTGCCAGCAACGAACCATACAATGAGCAGTTCTTC. Drawing the rest from reference TRBV2 and TRBJ2-1, the complete variable domain is EPEVTQTPSHQVTQMGQEVILRCVPISNHLYFYWYRQILGQKVEFLVSFYNNEISEKSEIFDDQFSVERPDGSNFTLKIRSTKLEDSAMYFCASNEPYNEQFFGPGTRLTVL.

Concerning this clonotype: A much more abundant neighbour one base away suggests this may be a read error. V is TRBV2 and J is TRBJ2-3, with TRBD2 identical over 12 bases. The CDR3 has 15 amino acids. Germline values: CDR1 SNHLY, CDR2 FYNNEI. CDR3 sequence (DNA): TGTGCCTGCAGTGAGACTAGCGGGAGCGCAGATACGCAGTATTTT. Translating it yields CACSETSGSADTQYF. The variable domain in full, with the rest retrieved from reference TRBV2 and TRBJ2-3, is EPEVTQTPSHQVTQMGQEVILRCVPISNHLYFYWYRQILGQKVEFLVSFYNNEISEKSEIFDDQFSVERPDGSNFTLKIRSTKLEDSAMYFCACSETSGSADTQYFGPGTRLTVL.